Reported below is one T cell receptor (beta chain). Its antigen is unknown. This entry belongs to a study of T cell responses to AZD1222 COVID-19 vaccine. Study-level results: Clonal diversity was possibly underestimated, and white British individuals and females predominated among donors. Seropositive AZD1222 recipients at baseline numbered only five or six. Rises in breadth and depth of Spike-specific TCRs came after two AZD1222 doses.

V dropped 2 bases and J dropped 5; count of bases not matched to a gene: 7. This CDR3 is 16 amino acids long. The germline V gene has CDR1 SGHVS and CDR2 FQNEAQ. TCRdb keeps only in-frame clones here, not all; method: immunoSEQ multiplex PCR. Found here are 150,000 or so clones, around 85% of them singletons; the top ten hold 5.5%. The chain uses TRBV7-8 and TRBJ2-5, with 11 bases lining up with TRBD2. The sequence derives from an adult in good health. The sequenced sample was peripheral blood, obtained on day 0 of MenACWY control vaccination. The DNA of the CDR3 is TGTGCCAGCAGCTTAAATGTAGCGGGGGGGCTGGAGACCCAGTACTTC. Encoded protein: CASSLNVAGGLETQYF.